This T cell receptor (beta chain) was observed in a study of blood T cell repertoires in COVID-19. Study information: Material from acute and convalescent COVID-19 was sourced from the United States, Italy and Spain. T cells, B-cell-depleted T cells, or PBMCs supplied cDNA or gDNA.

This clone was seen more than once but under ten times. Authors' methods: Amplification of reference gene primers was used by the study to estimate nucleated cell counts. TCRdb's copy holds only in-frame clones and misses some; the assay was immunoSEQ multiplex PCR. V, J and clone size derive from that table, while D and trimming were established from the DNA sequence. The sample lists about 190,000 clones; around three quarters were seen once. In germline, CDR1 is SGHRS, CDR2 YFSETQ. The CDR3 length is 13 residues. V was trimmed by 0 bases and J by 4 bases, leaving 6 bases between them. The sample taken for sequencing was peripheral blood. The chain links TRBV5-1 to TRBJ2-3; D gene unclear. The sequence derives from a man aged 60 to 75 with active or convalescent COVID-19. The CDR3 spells CASSLGQSDTQYF. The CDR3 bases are TGCGCCAGCAGCTTGGGGCAATCAGATACGCAGTATTTT.